These 12 T cell receptor beta chains came from one sample sequenced in a study of blood T cell repertoires in COVID-19. The data were produced by immunoSEQ multiplex PCR, yet TCRdb's version contains in-frame clones alone and is incomplete. The sample shows 180,000 or so clones, more than 65% of them seen only once. Sequencing was done on a sample of PBMCs or T cells enriched from blood (not recorded which). These receptor sequences come from a middle-aged man who had recovered from COVID-19.

The genes are TRBV12-3 or TRBV12-4 and TRBJ2-5; 7 positions match TRBD1. The ends lost 6 bases at V and 5 bases at J; junction bases unmatched: 6. There are 13 residues in the CDR3. The CDR3 region has the DNA TGTGCCAGCAGAGGGACAGCCAAGGAGACCCAGTACTTC. This sequence encodes CASRGTAKETQYF.

This clone was recorded a few times. V gene TRBV21-1 combines with J gene TRBJ2-7; no DNA check was done on the table's D call, TRBD1. TRBV21-1 is marked as a pseudogene. CDR3 length: 12 amino acids. The CDR3, as DNA: TGTGCCAGCAGCTTCCGCCAGTCCGAGCAGTACTTC. Protein: CASSFRQSEQYF.

The V call is TRBV9, the J call TRBJ1-2, with no clear D. Germline V lookup: CDR1 SGDLS, CDR2 YYNGEE. The CDR3 totals 14 residues. Trimming removed 0 bases from V and 8 bases from J, with 14 bases in between. The DNA of the CDR3 is TGTGCCAGCAGCGTAGAAGCAGGCCTTCGGGGCTACACCTTC. This translates into CASSVEAGLRGYTF.

The rearrangement links TRBV19 to TRBJ2-7, with 8 bases matching TRBD2. This CDR3 comprises 14 residues. Trimming cost V 6 bases and J 3 bases; bases outside gene matches: 7. Germline-derived CDR1 and CDR2 are LNHDA and SQIVND (reference sequence). In DNA, the CDR3 is TGTGCCAGTAGGAGAACTAGCGGCAACTACGAGCAGTACTTC. Residues: CASRRTSGNYEQYF.

DNA of the CDR3: TGTGCCAGCAGTTTTGCGATAGATACGCAGTATTTT. Translating it yields CASSFAIDTQYF. The chain employs TRBV2 and TRBJ2-3; D is uncertain. This CDR3 comprises 12 residues. Between the trimmed V and J ends, which lost 5 bases and 5 bases, there was a span of 8 bases. Germline values: CDR1 SNHLY, CDR2 FYNNEI.

V is TRBV6-2 or TRBV6-3 and J is TRBJ2-4; perhaps TRBD1 as D (7 bases). This CDR3 region has 15 residues. The germline CDR1 and CDR2 sequences are MNHEY and SVGEGT. V shed 5 bases and J shed 2 bases, with 13 bases lying between them. The CDR3 sequence is CASSAAGGTKNIQYF. The CDR3 coding sequence is TGTGCCAGCAGTGCTGCAGGGGGGACCAAAAACATTCAGTACTTC.

The chain uses TRBV18 and TRBJ2-3; 7 positions agree with TRBD2. The V segment lost 2 bases and the J segment 5 bases; nucleotides outside the gene matches: 1. CDR3 length: 13 amino acids. Germline CDR1 reads KGHSH; CDR2 reads LQKENI. CDR3 nucleotides: TGTGCCAGCTCACCAGGGGGGGAAGATACGCAGTATTTT. Protein: CASSPGGEDTQYF.

This chain connects TRBV4-1 to TRBJ2-1; no reliable D call. The CDR3 is made up of 16 amino acids. Trimming took 0 bases from V and 6 from J, leaving 15 bases between them. Germline V gene sequence: CDR1 MGHRA, CDR2 YSYEKL. The CDR3 protein is CASSQDTGFQINEQFF. For the CDR3, the DNA is TGCGCCAGCAGCCAAGATACCGGGTTCCAGATCAATGAGCAGTTCTTC.

This chain joins TRBV27 and TRBJ2-7, with a possible D match to TRBD2 (6 bases). The CDR3 totals 15 residues. Germline V CDR1 and CDR2: MNHEY, SMNVEV (reference sequence). V was clipped by 9 bases and J by 4 bases, with 22 bases between them. CDR3 sequence reads: CASTYPGKAGYEQYF. The CDR3, as DNA: TGTGCCAGTACCTACCCAGGGAAGGCGGGGTACGAGCAGTACTTC.

V and J are TRBV28 and TRBJ2-7; 10 bases are shared with TRBD2. The germline V gene has CDR1 MDHEN and CDR2 SYDVKM. The CDR3 sequence is 13 residues long. The J segment lost 5 bases and the V segment lost 5 bases, leaving 3 bases of the junction unmatched. This chain's CDR3 is CASSLSGGDEQYF. DNA for the CDR3: TGTGCCAGCAGTCTGAGCGGGGGGGACGAGCAGTACTTC.

Notes on this clone: Other DNA sequences in this specimen translate into the identical CDR3. The chain joins TRBV29-1 to TRBJ2-3; D is possibly TRBD2 (6 bases). V shed 4 bases and J shed 2 bases, with 7 bases lying between them. Germline V lookup: CDR1 SQVTM, CDR2 ANQGSEA. The CDR3 has 12 amino acids. CDR3 region: CSVGGVTDTQYF. The CDR3 nucleotides are TGCAGCGTTGGGGGGGTCACAGATACGCAGTATTTT.

The rearrangement uses TRBV18 and TRBJ1-1; 9 positions match TRBD1. The J segment lost 1 base and the V segment lost 3 bases, leaving 3 bases of the junction unmatched. This CDR3 is 15 amino acids long. Germline lookup yields CDR1 KGHSH and CDR2 LQKENI. The CDR3: CASSPTGQGNTEAFF. The CDR3 DNA reads TGTGCCAGCTCACCTACGGGACAGGGGAACACTGAAGCTTTCTTT.